The 5 T cell receptor beta chains below were found in one sample sequenced in a study of cytomegalovirus exposure and HLA in healthy donors. Vbeta (60) and Jbeta (13) primers were used in the PCR. Only in-frame clones appear in the TCRdb table, and some are missing; sequencing was by immunoSEQ multiplex PCR. This table has around 110,000 clones, around 62% appearing once. Input material: PBMCs. These receptors were taken from a woman in her forties in good health and CMV-seropositive.

The table lists this clone with a count of one. The CDR3 protein is CASSQEKTGSNYGYTF. The DNA of the CDR3 is TGCGCCAGCAGCCAAGAGAAGACAGGGTCTAACTATGGCTACACCTTC. V and J are TRBV4-1 and TRBJ1-2, with TRBD1 identical over 7 bases. Germline CDR1 MGHRA, CDR2 YSYEKL. The J segment lost 0 bases and the V segment lost 0 bases, leaving 4 bases of the junction unmatched. The length of the CDR3 is 16 residues.

This rearrangement joins TRBV5-1 to TRBJ2-3, with 7 bases matching TRBD2. The germline V gene encodes CDR1 SGHRS and CDR2 YFSETQ. The V segment lost 0 bases and the J segment 4 bases; nucleotides outside the gene matches: 8. The CDR3 is made up of 16 amino acids. The CDR3 reads CASSLGYRGSSDTQYF. Written as DNA, the CDR3 is TGCGCCAGCAGCTTGGGGTACCGCGGGAGCTCAGATACGCAGTATTTT. The whole variable domain, remainder taken from reference TRBV5-1 and TRBJ2-3, is KAGVTQTPRYLIKTRGQQVTLSCSPISGHRSVSWYQQTPGQGLQFLFEYFSETQRNKGNFPGRFSGRQFSNSRSEMNVSTLELGDSALYLCASSLGYRGSSDTQYFGPGTRLTVL.

V is TRBV10-3 and J is TRBJ1-5, with 8 bases matching TRBD1. The CDR3 loop spans 15 amino acids. With 2 bases clipped from V and 5 bases from J, the junction kept 5 bases outside the gene matches. CDR1 is ENHRY and CDR2 is SYGVKD in the germline V gene. CDR3 loop: CAISEGQGRDQPQHF. The CDR3 DNA reads TGTGCCATCAGTGAGGGACAGGGTCGGGATCAGCCCCAGCATTTT.

This clone was found a few times. V gene TRBV7-8 combines with J gene TRBJ1-1, with TRBD1 matching over 7 bases. Germline V CDR1 and CDR2: SGHVS, FQNEAQ. This CDR3 region has 13 residues. J gave up 11 bases and V 4 bases, and 10 bases lay outside the gene matches. CDR3 in DNA: TGTGCCAGCAGCTCGGGACAGAGTTGGTCGGCTTTCTTT. Residues: CASSSGQSWSAFF.

The chain carries TRBV9 and TRBJ2-3, with D unclear. The CDR3 covers 14 residues. Germline values: CDR1 SGDLS, CDR2 YYNGEE. Trimming pared 0 bases from V and 0 bases from J, leaving 5 bases between. The CDR3 here is CASSVATSTDTQYF. CDR3 DNA: TGTGCCAGCAGCGTAGCTACTAGCACAGATACGCAGTATTTT. Full variable domain (outside the CDR3, taken from reference TRBV9 and TRBJ2-3): DSGVTQTPKHLITATGQRVTLRCSPRSGDLSVYWYQQSLDQGLQFLIQYYNGEERAKGNILERFSAQQFPDLHSELNLSSLELGDSALYFCASSVATSTDTQYFGPGTRLTVL.